This passage covers 22 T cell receptor beta chains from one sample sequenced in a study of blood T cell repertoires in COVID-19. Profiled with immunoSEQ multiplex PCR; TCRdb holds only in-frame clones, not every one. Counted here are 490,000 or so clones, roughly 90% occurring once; the ten biggest clones make up less than 2%. Specimen: PBMCs or T cells enriched from blood (not recorded which). These receptors were collected from a woman aged 40 to 50 who had recovered from COVID-19.

The rearrangement uses TRBV27 and TRBJ1-4, with D possibly matching TRBD1 (6 bases). The CDR3 is 13 amino acids. Germline V gene sequence: CDR1 MNHEY, CDR2 SMNVEV (reference sequence). V shed 6 bases and J shed 8 bases, with 13 bases lying between them. The CDR3 DNA follows: TGTGCCAGCAGAGGACAGCTAAGAGAAAAACTGTTTTTT. Amino acids: CASRGQLREKLFF.

Details on this clone: The sample carries other DNA sequences with the same CDR3. The chain employs TRBV30 and TRBJ1-5; possibly TRBD1 for D (5 bases). The ends were cut back, 3 bases at V and 4 bases at J, with 10 bases in the middle. Germline CDR1 GTSNPN, CDR2 SVGIG (reference sequence). The CDR3 has 13 amino acids. CDR3 protein: CAWSLQGNQPQHF. The CDR3 coding sequence is TGTGCCTGGAGCCTCCAGGGTAATCAGCCCCAGCATTTT.

The V gene is TRBV11-3, the J gene TRBJ2-7; D remains unclear. The germline V gene has CDR1 SGHNT and CDR2 YENEEA. This CDR3 is built from 12 residues. Trimming removed 6 bases from V and 2 bases from J, with 8 bases in between. The CDR3 bases are TGTGCCAGCAGACACGACACCTACGAGCAGTACTTC. Translated, it gives CASRHDTYEQYF.

The rearrangement uses TRBV13 and TRBJ1-1; D is possibly TRBD1 (6 bases). CDR1 and CDR2 from the germline V gene are PRHDT and FYEKMQ (reference sequence). Trimming took off 5 bases at V and 6 bases at J, with 13 bases between the two ends. CDR3 size: 13 residues. The CDR3 protein is CASSQQGLPEAFF. The DNA for the CDR3 is TGTGCCAGCAGCCAGCAGGGGCTGCCTGAAGCTTTCTTT.

V is TRBV25-1 and J is TRBJ2-7, with 10 bases that match TRBD1. Germline V gene lookup returns CDR1 MGHDK and CDR2 SYGVNS. J gave up 6 bases and V 6 bases, and 14 bases lay outside the gene matches. The CDR3 contains 16 residues. CDR3 residues: CASRGSPGQGLGEQYF. The CDR3 DNA sequence: TGTGCCAGCAGGGGAAGCCCGGGACAGGGGTTAGGCGAGCAGTACTTC.

This chain uses TRBV24-1 with TRBJ2-1; 10 nucleotides align to TRBD2. The V and J ends lost 3 bases and 7 bases, in that order; junction bases with no gene match: 8. The CDR3 is made up of 16 amino acids. Germline values: CDR1 KGHDR, CDR2 SFDVKD. In DNA, the CDR3 is TGTGCCACCAGTGATCCCCAGCGGGAGGGCGGGAATGAGCAGTTCTTC. Translated: CATSDPQREGGNEQFF.

J is TRBJ2-1 and V is TRBV6-2 or TRBV6-3; 8 positions match TRBD2. In germline, CDR1 is MNHEY, CDR2 SVGEGT. The V and J ends lost 6 bases and 5 bases, in that order; junction bases with no gene match: 12. The CDR3 is 16 residues long. The CDR3, as DNA: TGTGCCAGCAGCACTTCCGGGACTAGGACCCACAATGAGCAGTTCTTC. The encoded protein is CASSTSGTRTHNEQFF.

The chain links TRBV3-1 (or the pseudogene TRBV3-2) to TRBJ2-1, with 8 bases lining up with TRBD1. After removal of 7 bases from V and 3 bases from J, the junction contained 5 bases not matched to a gene. The germline CDR1 and CDR2 sequences are LGHDT and YNNKEL (reference sequence). The CDR3 extends over 14 amino acids. The CDR3 loop reads CASTQQGGYNEQFF. DNA of the CDR3: TGTGCCAGCACACAACAGGGGGGCTACAATGAGCAGTTCTTC.

The chain carries TRBV6-4 and TRBJ2-2; tentative D call: TRBD2 (5 bases). V lost 6 bases and J lost 8, with 13 bases in between. From germline, CDR1 is MRHNA and CDR2 SNTAGT. CDR3 length: 13 amino acids. The CDR3 DNA reads as TGTGCCAGCAGAGACGGACTGTGGGGGGAGCTGTTTTTT. Its protein is CASRDGLWGELFF.

CDR3 coding DNA: TGTGCCAGCAGTTTATCACGGACAGTCACTGAAGCTTTCTTT. This translates into CASSLSRTVTEAFF. This chain links TRBV27 with TRBJ1-1, with D possibly being TRBD1 (6 bases). The CDR3 extends over 14 amino acids. V was trimmed by 0 bases and J by 4 bases, leaving 9 bases between them. In germline, CDR1 is MNHEY, CDR2 SMNVEV (reference sequence).

CDR3 coding DNA: TGTGCCTGGAGTACAGGACATTCTGGAAACACCATATATTTT. This translates into CAWSTGHSGNTIYF. The rearrangement joins TRBV30 to TRBJ1-3; tentatively, D is TRBD1 (5 bases). The CDR3 runs to 14 residues. Deletions cut 2 bases from V and 1 base from J, with 9 bases between. Germline CDR1 GTSNPN, CDR2 SVGIG (reference sequence).

The chain joins TRBV2 to TRBJ1-1, with 9 bases fitting TRBD1. The length of the CDR3 is 15 residues. Germline values: CDR1 SNHLY, CDR2 FYNNEI. V shed 2 bases and J 1 base; nucleotides not matched to a gene: 2. The CDR3 region has the DNA TGTGCCAGCAGTGAAACGACAGGGGGGAACACTGAAGCTTTCTTT. It specifies CASSETTGGNTEAFF.

The chain is built from TRBV30 and TRBJ1-2; the match to TRBD1 covers 7 bases. V trimming: 3 bases; J trimming: 0 bases; junction bases outside the gene matches: 10. Germline V gene sequence: CDR1 GTSNPN, CDR2 SVGIG (reference sequence). The length of the CDR3 is 16 residues. The CDR3 reads CAWRPTGRLANYGYTF. CDR3 nucleotide sequence: TGTGCCTGGAGACCGACAGGGAGGTTGGCTAACTATGGCTACACCTTC.

The rearrangement links TRBV19 to TRBJ2-3, with TRBD1 identical over 9 bases. The V and J ends lost 2 bases and 5 bases, in that order; junction bases with no gene match: 11. Germline lookup yields CDR1 LNHDA and CDR2 SQIVND (reference sequence). There are 17 residues in the CDR3. This CDR3 reads CASSITLTGGDRDTQYF. DNA for the CDR3: TGTGCCAGTAGTATAACGCTGACAGGGGGAGACAGAGATACGCAGTATTTT.

This chain links TRBV11-3 with TRBJ2-2; 7 bases line up with TRBD1. The length of the CDR3 is 15 residues. CDR1 is SGHNT and CDR2 is YENEEA in the germline V gene. The J segment lost 4 bases and the V segment lost 7 bases, leaving 9 bases of the junction unmatched. CDR3 protein: CASTHTGAGTGELFF. CDR3 DNA sequence: TGTGCCAGCACCCACACAGGGGCAGGCACCGGGGAGCTGTTTTTT.

The table lists this clone with a few counts. The chain employs TRBV6-5 and TRBJ2-3, with 11 bases aligning to TRBD2. This CDR3 has 14 residues. CDR1 is MNHEY and CDR2 is SVGAGI in the germline V gene. The trim removed 8 bases at V and 6 bases at J, leaving 7 bases unmatched. In DNA form, the CDR3 reads TGTGCCAGCTCCCCCACTAGCGGGAGTGATACGCAGTATTTT. Protein: CASSPTSGSDTQYF.

This clone is a singleton in its sample. The J gene is TRBJ1-2, the V gene TRBV7-8; D is ambiguous. Trimming pared 6 bases from V and 6 bases from J, leaving 14 bases between. CDR1 is SGHVS, CDR2 FQNEAQ, per germline. There are 13 residues in the CDR3. CDR3 coding DNA: TGTGCCAGCAGGCCCGGAGCCGCCCATGGCTACACCTTC. Translation: CASRPGAAHGYTF. Complete variable domain (other parts from reference TRBV7-8 and TRBJ1-2): GAGVSQSPRYKVAKRGQDVALRCDPISGHVSLFWYQQALGQGPEFLTYFQNEAQLDKSGLPSDRFFAERPEGSVSTLKIQRTQQEDSAVYLCASRPGAAHGYTFGSGTRLTVV.

V usage is TRBV5-1 and J usage is TRBJ2-1, with D uncertain. Deletions cut 2 bases from V and 3 bases from J, with 6 bases between. Germline V gives CDR1 SGHRS, CDR2 YFSETQ. The CDR3 extends over 13 amino acids. The CDR3 DNA reads as TGCGCCAGCAGCTTAGCTAGCTACAATGAGCAGTTCTTC. It codes for CASSLASYNEQFF.

This chain connects TRBV10-2 to TRBJ2-1, with 7 bases that match TRBD1. Germline V CDR1 and CDR2: WSHSY, SAAADI. The CDR3 spans 14 residues. Unmatched junction bases numbered 2, after V lost 1 base and J lost 5 bases. CDR3: CASSEYRGHNEQFF. CDR3 DNA sequence: TGCGCCAGCAGTGAGTATAGGGGGCACAATGAGCAGTTCTTC.

This CDR3 reads CASSQLAGGEANNQPQHF. For the CDR3, the DNA is TGTGCCAGCAGCCAACTGGCGGGGGGGGAGGCTAACAATCAGCCCCAGCATTTT. V usage is TRBV7-8 and J usage is TRBJ1-5, with D maybe TRBD1 (5 bases). The CDR3 covers 18 residues. Per germline, CDR1 SGHVS and CDR2 FQNEAQ. V was clipped by 5 bases and J by 3 bases, with 23 bases between them.

The V gene is TRBV2, the J gene TRBJ2-3, with 7 bases lining up with TRBD2. V shed 5 bases, J shed 2 bases, and the junction held 10 bases outside the gene matches. Germline CDR1 and CDR2: SNHLY and FYNNEI. CDR3 length: 16 amino acids. The CDR3 loop is CASSRPGGWDTDTQYF. The CDR3 bases are TGTGCCAGCAGTCGCCCGGGGGGATGGGACACAGATACGCAGTATTTT.

This sequence joins TRBV5-1 and TRBJ2-1; 7 bases are a match to TRBD1. Germline lookup yields CDR1 SGHRS and CDR2 YFSETQ. CDR3 length: 15 amino acids. The trim removed 4 bases at V and 3 bases at J, leaving 7 bases unmatched. Here the CDR3 reads CASSLTTGLYNEQFF. CDR3 nucleotides: TGCGCCAGCAGCCTGACGACAGGGCTCTACAATGAGCAGTTCTTC. Supplemented by reference TRBV5-1 and TRBJ2-1, the full variable domain reads KAGVTQTPRYLIKTRGQQVTLSCSPISGHRSVSWYQQTPGQGLQFLFEYFSETQRNKGNFPGRFSGRQFSNSRSEMNVSTLELGDSALYLCASSLTTGLYNEQFFGPGTRLTVL.